The TCR delta chain described here comes from a study of Vδ1+ human thymocytes. Study-level points and caveats: Highly polyclonal TRG and TRD repertoires with Gaussian CDR3 length distributions appeared in thymus. Bulk data may be misread because of unexpected Vdelta2 sequences. Despite high sort purity, roughly 20% of thymic T cell receptor delta sequences were Vdelta2.

Between roughly 98% and 99.6% of sorted thymocytes were Vdelta1+. This clone was seen more than once but under ten times. The antigen is undetermined. Sequences come from RNA converted to cDNA by reverse transcription. The CDR3 regions were amplified by multiplex PCR from V-gene primers to a constant-region primer. TCRdb reanalysed the multiplex PCR reads via CATT. The repertoire has about 75,000 delta-chain clones, about 30% of them found once; the top ten carry about 0.26%. V lost 5 bases and J lost 0; bases outside the gene matches: 15. CDR1 TSWWSYY and CDR2 QGS come from the germline V gene. CDR3 length: 18 residues.

The sample comprised Vdelta1+ gamma-delta thymocytes from the thymus. Regarding subset: FACS-sorted CD3+ TCRalphabeta- TCRVdelta1+ TCRVdelta2- thymocytes. The chain is built from TRDV1 and TRDJ1, with 7 bases matching TRDD3. This receptor was identified in a boy less than two years old who had congenital heart surgery. CDR3 in DNA: TGTGCTCTTGGGACCGACATCTGGGGGTTCCCGTACACCGATAAACTCATCTTT. Translated, it gives CALGTDIWGFPYTDKLIF.